The 11 T cell receptor beta chains presented below share a single source sample, sequenced in a study of CD4 T cells in relation to SARS-CoV-2 and coronaviruses (dated by TCRdb to 2020 to 2023). CD4+ T cells from unexposed donors were collected before the COVID-19 pandemic (2011-2018). After roughly 11 days of culture, CD4+ T cells were isolated with the EasySep CD4+ T cell isolation kit. For these receptors, no antigen is known. Library preparation employed the immunoSEQ multiplex PCR assay. The source is immuneACCESS, and TCRdb retained only in-frame sequences with V and J called. Part of the clones is not carried over; for the studies checked, unresolved V genes explain less than half of this, and the remainder is unexplained. The sample table records over 25,000 clones; roughly four fifths of these occur just once. Of the sample, 10% to 15% falls within the top ten clones. Sequences were obtained from CD4+ T cells from PBMCs, cultured in vitro. All receptors derive from a human donor in good health.

V and J are TRBV7-8 and TRBJ1-6; D might be TRBD1 (5 bases). The CDR3 covers 14 residues. The V end was cut by 6 bases, the J end by 8 bases, with 14 bases between. The V gene's germline CDR1 is SGHVS and CDR2 FQNEAQ. CDR3 loop: CASSWTSRDSPLHF. The CDR3 DNA follows: TGTGCCAGCAGTTGGACATCACGGGATTCACCCCTCCACTTT.

The chain couples TRBV6-2 or TRBV6-3 to TRBJ2-5, with TRBD2 identical over 8 bases. With V trimmed by 5 bases and J by 5 bases, 7 bases remained unmatched. The CDR3 consists of 14 residues. Germline lookup yields CDR1 MNHEY and CDR2 SVGEGT. CDR3 bases: TGTGCCAGCAGTCAAGCGGGAGCCCACGAGACCCAGTACTTC. Translated: CASSQAGAHETQYF.

Only a few counts were recorded for this clone. The chain is built from TRBV19 and TRBJ2-1; 10 positions agree with TRBD2. The V gene end was trimmed by 6 bases and the J gene end by 2 bases; junction bases not matched to a gene: 7. Germline CDR1 reads LNHDA; CDR2 reads SQIVND (reference sequence). There are 16 residues in the CDR3. CDR3 sequence reads: CASRRAGGLTYNEQFF. In DNA form, the CDR3 reads TGTGCCAGTAGGAGAGCGGGAGGGCTAACCTACAATGAGCAGTTCTTC.

This clone was seen only a few times. This chain joins TRBV28 and TRBJ1-2; D gene ambiguous. Deletions cut 5 bases from V and 4 bases from J, with 11 bases between. The V gene's germline CDR1 is MDHEN and CDR2 SYDVKM. The CDR3 loop spans 13 amino acids. CDR3 sequence reads: CASSLDQVYGYTF. For the CDR3, the DNA is TGTGCCAGCAGTCTCGATCAGGTCTATGGCTACACCTTC.

This clone was observed a single time. V gene TRBV29-1 combines with J gene TRBJ2-3, with D maybe TRBD2 (5 bases). Trimming cost V 0 bases and J 1 base, with 8 bases left between them. The germline CDR1 and CDR2 sequences are SQVTM and ANQGSEA. The CDR3 is 14 residues long. This CDR3 is CSVEDGLGTDTQYF. CDR3 nucleotides: TGCAGCGTTGAAGATGGACTGGGCACAGATACGCAGTATTTT.

The chain recombines TRBV5-1 with TRBJ2-1; 7 bases line up with TRBD2. Germline values: CDR1 SGHRS, CDR2 YFSETQ. J lost 7 bases, V lost 4 bases, and 8 bases had no gene match. This CDR3 is built from 14 residues. CDR3 amino acids: CASSGGVVWNEQFF. The CDR3 DNA reads as TGCGCCAGCAGCGGGGGGGTCGTCTGGAATGAGCAGTTCTTC.

This clone occurred a few times. V and J are TRBV2 and TRBJ2-5, with TRBD2 matching 7 bases. V trimming: 1 base; J trimming: 2 bases; junction bases outside the gene matches: 4. Germline values: CDR1 SNHLY, CDR2 FYNNEI. This CDR3 has 15 residues. The DNA for the CDR3 is TGTGCCAGCAGTGAAGATCGGGGGGAACAAGAGACCCAGTACTTC. Translated: CASSEDRGEQETQYF.

This clone occurred a few times. The gene calls are TRBV7-6 and TRBJ2-1; the match to TRBD2 covers 8 bases. This CDR3 is 17 amino acids long. After removal of 5 bases from V and 0 bases from J, the junction contained 9 bases not matched to a gene. Per the germline V gene, CDR1 is SGHVS and CDR2 is FNYEAQ. The CDR3 nucleotides are TGTGCCAGCAGCAGTTCCTTTAGCGGGGACTCCTACAATGAGCAGTTCTTC. Protein: CASSSSFSGDSYNEQFF.

This chain connects TRBV12-5 to TRBJ2-7; D gene uncertain. CDR3 length: 13 amino acids. CDR1 and CDR2 from the germline V gene are LGHNT and FRNRAP. The V end lost 2 bases, the J end lost 0 bases, and 5 bases lay between the germline ends. The CDR3 here is CASGLFLSYEQYF. DNA of the CDR3: TGTGCTAGTGGTTTGTTCCTCTCCTACGAGCAGTACTTC. Based on the CDR3 plus reference TRBV12-5 and TRBJ2-7, the full variable domain is DARVTQTPRHKVTEMGQEVTMRCQPILGHNTVFWYRQTMMQGLELLAYFRNRAPLDDSGMPKDRFSAEMPDATLATLKIQPSEPRDSAVYFCASGLFLSYEQYFGPGTRLTVT.

The chain uses TRBV5-1 and TRBJ2-5; 11 bases map to TRBD2. V gave up 4 bases and J gave up 1 base; unmatched junction bases: 18. The CDR3 loop spans 20 amino acids. CDR1 is SGHRS, CDR2 YFSETQ, per germline. Written as DNA, the CDR3 is TGCGCCAGCAGCCCGCTCAGCCCAACTACTAGCGGGGGTTTCCAAGAGACCCAGTACTTC. Its protein product is CASSPLSPTTSGGFQETQYF.

The chain recombines TRBV5-1 with TRBJ1-4; D is ambiguous. Trimming shortened V by 4 bases and J by 13 bases, and 20 bases separated the two germline ends. CDR3 length equals 14 residues. Germline V gene data show CDR1 as SGHRS and CDR2 as YFSETQ. The CDR3 DNA sequence: TGCGCCAGCAGCCCCCGGCCCGACGGAGGTAGACTGTTTTTT. It codes for CASSPRPDGGRLFF.